This T cell receptor (beta chain) emerged from a study of blood T cell repertoires in COVID-19. Across the whole study: PBMCs, B-cell-depleted T cells, or T cells were the source of the cDNA or gDNA that made up the material.

Germline CDR1 WSHSY, CDR2 SAAADI. V dropped 10 bases and J dropped 2; count of bases not matched to a gene: 7. CDR3 length: 13 amino acids. This clone was counted once. Sequencing was performed with immunoSEQ multiplex PCR; in TCRdb, only in-frame clones are kept and a portion is missing. The sample carries roughly 250,000 clones, approximately 91% recorded once. This rearrangement joins TRBV10-2 to TRBJ1-1; 7 bases align to TRBD1. The sequence derives from a woman in her thirties or forties with acute COVID-19. The sequenced material came from PBMCs or T cells enriched from blood (not recorded which). CDR3 in DNA: TGCGCCACAGGGGGTCGGGCCAACACTGAAGCTTTCTTT. It is translated as CATGGRANTEAFF.